This TCR beta chain comes out of a study of control samples from healthy donors and cancer patients. V was trimmed by 4 bases and J by 7 bases, leaving 12 bases between them. This CDR3 has 14 residues. Germline CDR1 is SGHRS and CDR2 is YFSETQ. Profiling relied on immunoSEQ multiplex PCR, and the TCRdb table lists in-frame clones only, not all of them. Here the sample spans 76,000 or so clones, 89% being singletons. The sample consisted of PBMCs. The chain couples TRBV5-1 to TRBJ1-6; unclear D gene. This TCR came from a woman between 45 and 65 years old with colorectal cancer. CDR3 residues: CASSGSTPNSPLHF. In nucleotides, the CDR3 is TGCGCCAGCAGCGGATCAACACCGAATTCACCCCTCCACTTT.